The source of this T cell receptor beta chain is a study of immune evolution from preneoplasia to lung adenocarcinoma. General study findings and limits: Normal lung had highest clonality; later lesions appeared denser, more diverse. From normal lung to invasive adenocarcinoma, top clone frequencies appeared to decrease.

There are 14 residues in the CDR3. Germline V gene lookup returns CDR1 MNHEY and CDR2 SVGAGI. Trimming stripped 6 bases from V and 2 bases from J, with 11 bases between. Comments on this clone: The antigen remains undetermined.

The assay was immunoSEQ multiplex PCR, and TCRdb's table has in-frame clones only and misses some. Of several thousand clones in the sample, 70% to 90% are singletons; the top ten hold under 7%. Patient tissue came from resections in Japan or China, 2014–2017. This clonotype was obtained from a person aged 65-85 years with lung adenocarcinoma. The chain links TRBV6-5 to TRBJ1-5; no clear D. The sample consisted of FFPE minimally invasive lung adenocarcinoma tissue. CDR3 loop: CASSVTDGNQPQHF. Written as DNA, the CDR3 is TGTGCCAGCAGCGTGACGGACGGCAATCAGCCCCAGCATTTT.